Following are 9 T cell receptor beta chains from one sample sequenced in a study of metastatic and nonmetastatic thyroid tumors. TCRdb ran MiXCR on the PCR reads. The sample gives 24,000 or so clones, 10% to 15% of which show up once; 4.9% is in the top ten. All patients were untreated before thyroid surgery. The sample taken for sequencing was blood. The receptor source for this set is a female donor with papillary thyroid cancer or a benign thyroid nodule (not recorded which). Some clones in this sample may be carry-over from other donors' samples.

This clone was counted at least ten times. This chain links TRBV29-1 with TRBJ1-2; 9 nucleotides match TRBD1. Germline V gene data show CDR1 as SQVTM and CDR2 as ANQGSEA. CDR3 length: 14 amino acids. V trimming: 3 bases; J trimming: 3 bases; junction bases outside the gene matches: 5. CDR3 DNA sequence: TGCAGCGTTGAGACGGGACAGGGATACTATGGCTACACCTTC. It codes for CSVETGQGYYGYTF.

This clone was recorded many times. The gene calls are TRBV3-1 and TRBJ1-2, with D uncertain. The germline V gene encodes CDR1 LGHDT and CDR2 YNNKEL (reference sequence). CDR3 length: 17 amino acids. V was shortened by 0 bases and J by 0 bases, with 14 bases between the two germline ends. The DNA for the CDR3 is TGTGCCAGCAGCCAAGAACCCAGTGTGCCCACTAACTATGGCTACACCTTC. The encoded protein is CASSQEPSVPTNYGYTF. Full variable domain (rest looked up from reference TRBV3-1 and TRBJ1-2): DTAVSQTPKYLVTQMGNDKSIKCEQNLGHDTMYWYKQDSKKFLKIMFSYNNKELIINETVPNRFSPKSPDKAHLNLHINSLELGDSAVYFCASSQEPSVPTNYGYTFGSGTRLTVV.

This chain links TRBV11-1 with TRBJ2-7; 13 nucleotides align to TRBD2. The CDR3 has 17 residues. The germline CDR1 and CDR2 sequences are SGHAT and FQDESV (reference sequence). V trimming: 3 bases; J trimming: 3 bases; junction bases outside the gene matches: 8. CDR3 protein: CASSLPWTSGRCYEQYF. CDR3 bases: TGTGCCAGCAGCTTGCCTTGGACTAGCGGGAGATGCTACGAGCAGTACTTC.

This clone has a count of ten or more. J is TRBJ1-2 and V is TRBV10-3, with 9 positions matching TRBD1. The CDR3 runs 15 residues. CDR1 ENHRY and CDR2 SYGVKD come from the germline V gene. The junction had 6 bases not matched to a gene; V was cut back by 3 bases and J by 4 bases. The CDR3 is CAISDGTGSAYGYTF. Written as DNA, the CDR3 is TGTGCCATCAGTGATGGGACAGGGAGCGCCTATGGCTACACCTTC.

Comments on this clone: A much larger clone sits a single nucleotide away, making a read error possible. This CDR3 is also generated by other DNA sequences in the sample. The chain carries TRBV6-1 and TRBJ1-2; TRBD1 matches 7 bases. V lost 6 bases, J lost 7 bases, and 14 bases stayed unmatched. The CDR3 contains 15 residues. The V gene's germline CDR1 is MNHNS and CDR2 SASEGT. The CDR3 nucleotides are TGTGCCAGCAGCCGAACAGACAGGGCCTACGGTGGCTACACCTTC. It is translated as CASSRTDRAYGGYTF.

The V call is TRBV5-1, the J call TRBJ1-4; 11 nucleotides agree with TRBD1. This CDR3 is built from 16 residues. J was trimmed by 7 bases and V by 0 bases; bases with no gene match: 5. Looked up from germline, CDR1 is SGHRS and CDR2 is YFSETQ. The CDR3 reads CASSLAVGTGGEKLFF. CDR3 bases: TGCGCCAGCAGCTTGGCAGTCGGGACAGGGGGTGAAAAACTGTTTTTT. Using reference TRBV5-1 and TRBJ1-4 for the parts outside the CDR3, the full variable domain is KAGVTQTPRYLIKTRGQQVTLSCSPISGHRSVSWYQQTPGQGLQFLFEYFSETQRNKGNFPGRFSGRQFSNSRSEMNVSTLELGDSALYLCASSLAVGTGGEKLFFGSGTQLSVL.

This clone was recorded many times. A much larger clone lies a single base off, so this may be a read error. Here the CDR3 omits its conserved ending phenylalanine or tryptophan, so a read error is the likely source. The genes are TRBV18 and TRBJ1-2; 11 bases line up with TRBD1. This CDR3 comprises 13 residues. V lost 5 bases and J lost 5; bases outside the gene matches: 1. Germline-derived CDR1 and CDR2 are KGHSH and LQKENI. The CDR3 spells CASSGQGAYGYTL. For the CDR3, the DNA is TGTGCCAGCTCAGGACAGGGGGCGTATGGCTACACCCTC.

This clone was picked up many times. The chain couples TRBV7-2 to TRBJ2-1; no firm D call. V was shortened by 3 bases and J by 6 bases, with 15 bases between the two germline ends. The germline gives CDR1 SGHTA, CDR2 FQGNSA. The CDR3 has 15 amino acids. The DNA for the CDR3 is TGTGCCAGCAGCTTGGTCGGAAGGGTCGTCAATGAGCAGTTCTTC. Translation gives CASSLVGRVVNEQFF.

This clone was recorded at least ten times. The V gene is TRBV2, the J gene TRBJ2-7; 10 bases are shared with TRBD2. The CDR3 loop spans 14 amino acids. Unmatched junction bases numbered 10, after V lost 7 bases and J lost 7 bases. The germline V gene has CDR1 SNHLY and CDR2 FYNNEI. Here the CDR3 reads CASTPSSGRREQYF. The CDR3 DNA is TGTGCCAGCACCCCCTCTAGCGGGAGACGAGAGCAGTACTTC.